Described below is a single T cell receptor beta chain sequence and its context. The source of the sample is a study of T-cell reconstitution after alpha-beta-depleted transplantation in children. Germline lookup yields CDR1 SGHRS and CDR2 YFSETQ. The V and J ends lost 1 base and 2 bases respectively, with 8 bases between them. CDR3 length: 14 amino acids. The library targeted TCRbeta and was prepared with unique molecular identifiers. TCRdb ran MiXCR on the PCR reads and lists one entry per CDR3 protein. Among approximately 240,000 distinct CDR3 sequences listed, 9.7% were seen once. This sequence originates from a human donor who donated a stem cell graft to a child with SCID. The source was PBMCs from the stem cell graft donor, collected from the stem cell graft. The chain links TRBV5-1 to TRBJ2-3, with D perhaps TRBD1 (5 bases). DNA for the CDR3: TGCGCCAGCAGCTTGTATGGACACACAGATACGCAGTATTTT. As protein: CASSLYGHTDTQYF.